This TCR beta chain was identified during a study of blood T cell repertoires in COVID-19. Source study methods: How many nucleated cells were present was estimated from reference gene primer amplification. The data were produced by immunoSEQ multiplex PCR, yet TCRdb's version contains in-frame clones alone and is incomplete. V, J and clone size derive from that table, while D and trimming were established from the DNA sequence. The sample lists about 220,000 clones, 84% occurring once. CDR1 is MDHEN and CDR2 is SYDVKM in the germline V gene. The CDR3 spans 15 residues. V shed 3 bases and J 2 bases; nucleotides not matched to a gene: 3.

Sequencing was performed on peripheral blood. J is TRBJ1-3 and V is TRBV28, with TRBD1 matching 8 bases. This sequence was found in a woman aged 25 to 39 who had recovered from COVID-19. The CDR3 DNA is TGTGCCAGCAGTTTCGCGACAGGGGCTGGAAACACCATATATTTT. Its protein is CASSFATGAGNTIYF.